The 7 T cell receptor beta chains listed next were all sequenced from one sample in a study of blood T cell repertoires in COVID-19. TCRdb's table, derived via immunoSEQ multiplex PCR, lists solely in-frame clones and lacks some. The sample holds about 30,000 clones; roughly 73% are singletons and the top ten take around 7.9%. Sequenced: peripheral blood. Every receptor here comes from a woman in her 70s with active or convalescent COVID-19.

This CDR3 is CASSLSPTGGQPQHF. CDR3 DNA sequence: TGTGCCAGCAGCTTATCCCCGACAGGGGGTCAGCCCCAGCATTTT. The genes are TRBV5-4 and TRBJ1-5; 9 bases map to TRBD1. The CDR3 is 15 residues long. Trimming cost V 2 bases and J 6 bases; bases outside gene matches: 6. Per germline, CDR1 SGHNT and CDR2 YYREEE (reference sequence).

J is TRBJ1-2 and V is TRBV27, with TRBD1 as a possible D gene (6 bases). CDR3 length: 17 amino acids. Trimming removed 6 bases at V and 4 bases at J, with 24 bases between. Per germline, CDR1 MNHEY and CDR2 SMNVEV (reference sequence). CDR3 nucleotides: TGTGCCAGCAGCAATAAAGGTGGACAGAGCGACCTCTATGGCTACACCTTC. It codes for CASSNKGGQSDLYGYTF.

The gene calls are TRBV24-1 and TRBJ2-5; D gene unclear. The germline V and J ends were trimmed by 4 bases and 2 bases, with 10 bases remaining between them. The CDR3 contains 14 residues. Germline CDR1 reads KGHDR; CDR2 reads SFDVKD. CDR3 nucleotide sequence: TGTGCCACCAGTGACGTTGACATGCAAGAGACCCAGTACTTC. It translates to CATSDVDMQETQYF.

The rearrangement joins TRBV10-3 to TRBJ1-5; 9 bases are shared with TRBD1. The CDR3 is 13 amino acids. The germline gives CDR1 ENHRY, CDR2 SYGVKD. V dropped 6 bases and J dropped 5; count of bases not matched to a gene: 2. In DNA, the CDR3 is TGTGCCATCAGATGGGACAGGGATCAGCCCCAGCATTTT. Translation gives CAIRWDRDQPQHF.

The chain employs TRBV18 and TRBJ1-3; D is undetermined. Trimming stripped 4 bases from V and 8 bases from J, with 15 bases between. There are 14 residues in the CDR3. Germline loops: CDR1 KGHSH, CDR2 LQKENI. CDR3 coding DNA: TGTGCCAGCTCACGTGTGTCCCGTCCAGACACCATATATTTT. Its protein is CASSRVSRPDTIYF.

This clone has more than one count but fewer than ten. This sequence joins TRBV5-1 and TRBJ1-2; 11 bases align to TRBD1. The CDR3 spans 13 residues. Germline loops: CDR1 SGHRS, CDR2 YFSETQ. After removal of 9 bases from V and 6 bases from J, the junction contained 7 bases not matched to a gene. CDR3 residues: CATRVGQGDGYTF. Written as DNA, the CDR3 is TGCGCCACCCGCGTGGGACAGGGGGATGGCTACACCTTC.

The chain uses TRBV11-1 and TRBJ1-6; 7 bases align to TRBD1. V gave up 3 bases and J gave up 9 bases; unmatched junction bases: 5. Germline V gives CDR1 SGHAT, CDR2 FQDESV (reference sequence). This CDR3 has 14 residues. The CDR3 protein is CASSFRDSSSPLHF. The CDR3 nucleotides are TGTGCCAGCAGCTTCCGGGACAGCAGTTCACCCCTCCACTTT.